A selection of T cell receptor beta chains follows, all from one sample in a study of T cells in Graves' hyperthyroidism and ophthalmopathy. TCRdb re-called the multiplex PCR reads through MiXCR, storing one row per CDR3 protein. The profile shows some 510,000 distinct CDR3 sequences, under 25% of them singletons. The sample consisted of blood. The receptor source for this set is a man aged 18 to 29 with Graves' hyperthyroidism. CDR3s include the opening cysteine and the closing phenylalanine or tryptophan. The D gene is left open where the match is weak. A row's size may be missing; if present it is once, few, many or a size class.

V gene: TRBV12-3/TRBV12-4
J gene: TRBJ2-2
D gene: .
clone size: many
CDR3 DNA: TGTGCCAGCAGTTCCAAGCGTCTGGACAGCCCGAACACCGGGGAGCTGTTTTTT
CDR3 protein: CASSSKRLDSPNTGELFF

V gene: TRBV7-9
J gene: TRBJ1-1
D gene: .
clone size: many
CDR3 DNA: TGTGCCAGCAGCTCCCTAGAGGGGCAAGCTTTCTTT
CDR3 protein: CASSSLEGQAFF

V gene: TRBV6-5
J gene: TRBJ1-6
D gene: .
clone size: few
CDR3 DNA: TGTGCCAGCAGTTACTCAGGGGTGGGTGGTTCACCCCTCCACTTT
CDR3 protein: CASSYSGVGGSPLHF

V gene: TRBV6-5
J gene: TRBJ2-5
D gene: TRBD2
clone size: few
CDR3 DNA: TGTGCCAGCAGTTACAGCCCGAGCGGGGGGACTCGAGAGACCCAGTACTTC
CDR3 protein: CASSYSPSGGTRETQYF

V gene: TRBV20-1
J gene: TRBJ1-5
D gene: TRBD1
clone size: many
CDR3 DNA: TGCAGTGCTACCGCAGGGGGTCGGCCCCAGCATTTT
CDR3 protein: CSATAGGRPQHF

V gene: TRBV2
J gene: TRBJ1-2
D gene: TRBD1
clone size: .
CDR3 DNA: TGTGCCAGCAGTGAGGGACAGGGGTTCCATGGCTACACCTTC
CDR3 protein: CASSEGQGFHGYTF

V gene: TRBV20-1
J gene: TRBJ1-3
D gene: .
clone size: many
CDR3 DNA: TGCAGTGCTAGTTTTCACCGCGACACCATATATTTT
CDR3 protein: CSASFHRDTIYF

V gene: TRBV11-1
J gene: TRBJ1-1
D gene: .
clone size: .
CDR3 DNA: TGTGCCAGCAGCTACCCCCAGGGTTTGAACACTGAAGCTTTCTTT
CDR3 protein: CASSYPQGLNTEAFF

V gene: TRBV12-3/TRBV12-4
J gene: TRBJ2-2
D gene: .
clone size: .
CDR3 DNA: TGTGCCAGCAGTCCGAAAAGGACCGGGGAGCTGTGGTTT
CDR3 protein: CASSPKRTGELWF

V gene: TRBV6-2/TRBV6-3
J gene: TRBJ1-1
D gene: .
clone size: many
CDR3 DNA: TGTGCCAGCAGTTACGCAGGGGAAACTGAAGCTTTCTTT
CDR3 protein: CASSYAGETEAFF

V gene: TRBV6-2/TRBV6-3
J gene: TRBJ1-5
D gene: TRBD1
clone size: many
CDR3 DNA: TGTGCCAGCAGTCCCCTGGTGGGGGACAGTTATCAGCCCCAGCATTTT
CDR3 protein: CASSPLVGDSYQPQHF

V gene: TRBV7-6
J gene: TRBJ2-7
D gene: TRBD2
clone size: .
CDR3 DNA: TGTGCCAGCAGCTTAGTGGCTAGCGGGACCCACGAGCAGTACTTC
CDR3 protein: CASSLVASGTHEQYF

V gene: TRBV12-3/TRBV12-4
J gene: TRBJ1-2
D gene: .
clone size: many
CDR3 DNA: TGTGCCAGCAGTTTCCCTCCAGCTAACTATGGCTACACCTTC
CDR3 protein: CASSFPPANYGYTF

V gene: TRBV19
J gene: TRBJ2-2
D gene: .
clone size: many
CDR3 DNA: TGTGCCAGTAGTATACAGGGGTTCGGGGAGCTGTTTTTT
CDR3 protein: CASSIQGFGELFF

V gene: TRBV5-1
J gene: TRBJ1-1
D gene: .
clone size: .
CDR3 DNA: TGCGCCAGCAGCTCCCTCCCGGGGACGGGCACTGAAGCTTTCTTT
CDR3 protein: CASSSLPGTGTEAFF

V gene: TRBV20-1
J gene: TRBJ1-2
D gene: .
clone size: many
CDR3 DNA: TGCAGTGCTGGGCAGGGCGCTAACTATGGCTACACCTTC
CDR3 protein: CSAGQGANYGYTF

V gene: TRBV12-3/TRBV12-4
J gene: TRBJ2-2
D gene: .
clone size: few
CDR3 DNA: TGTGCCAGCAGACAGGGTTGGCTGAACACCGGGGAGCTGTTTTTT
CDR3 protein: CASRQGWLNTGELFF

V gene: TRBV20-1
J gene: TRBJ2-7
D gene: .
clone size: many
CDR3 DNA: TGCAGTGCCCGGGGAGCGGAGCCCTACGAGCAGTACTTC
CDR3 protein: CSARGAEPYEQYF

V gene: TRBV28
J gene: TRBJ1-2
D gene: .
clone size: once
CDR3 DNA: TGTGCCAGCAGTCCCCAGTTGTGGGGTAGGACTATGCGGATCGATGGCTACACCTTC
CDR3 protein: CASSPQLWGRTMRIDGYTF

V gene: TRBV30
J gene: TRBJ1-2
D gene: .
clone size: few
CDR3 DNA: TGTGCCTGCCACTTCTGGGAGGACTATGGCTACACCTTC
CDR3 protein: CACHFWEDYGYTF

V gene: TRBV18
J gene: TRBJ2-5
D gene: TRBD1
clone size: .
CDR3 DNA: TGTGCCAGCTCACCCCCGGGACAGAGACAAGAGACCCAGTACTTC
CDR3 protein: CASSPPGQRQETQYF

V gene: TRBV19
J gene: TRBJ1-1
D gene: .
clone size: many
CDR3 DNA: TGTGCCAGTAGTATTGAAGCTAGGGGTGAAGCTTTCTTT
CDR3 protein: CASSIEARGEAFF

V gene: TRBV27
J gene: TRBJ1-1
D gene: .
clone size: many
CDR3 DNA: TGTGCCAGCAGTTCCTCTCCCGGTGGAGCCACTGAAGCTTTCTTT
CDR3 protein: CASSSSPGGATEAFF

V gene: TRBV12-3/TRBV12-4
J gene: TRBJ2-1
D gene: TRBD2
clone size: few
CDR3 DNA: TGTGCCAGCAGTTTAGGACTAGCGGGAGGGAATGAGCAGTTCTTC
CDR3 protein: CASSLGLAGGNEQFF

V gene: TRBV12-3/TRBV12-4
J gene: TRBJ2-5
D gene: .
clone size: .
CDR3 DNA: TGTGCCAGCAGTACCCAGGGACTTGAGGGGGAGACCCAGTACTTC
CDR3 protein: CASSTQGLEGETQYF

V gene: TRBV12-3/TRBV12-4
J gene: TRBJ2-5
D gene: TRBD1
clone size: many
CDR3 DNA: TGTGCCAGCAGTTTTGGGGACAGGGGTTGGCAAGAGACCCAGTACTTC
CDR3 protein: CASSFGDRGWQETQYF

V gene: TRBV12-3/TRBV12-4
J gene: TRBJ1-5
D gene: .
clone size: few
CDR3 DNA: TGTGCCAGCAGCTCACATCCGGGGGAAAATCAGCCCCAGCATTTT
CDR3 protein: CASSSHPGENQPQHF

V gene: TRBV12-3/TRBV12-4
J gene: TRBJ2-2
D gene: .
clone size: many
CDR3 DNA: TGTGCCAGCAGTTTGAACCTTTTCGGGGAGCTGTTTTTT
CDR3 protein: CASSLNLFGELFF

V gene: TRBV6-1
J gene: TRBJ2-5
D gene: TRBD2
clone size: many
CDR3 DNA: TGTGCCAGCACCTCCGCCGGACTAGCGGGGCGTGAGACCCAGTACTTC
CDR3 protein: CASTSAGLAGRETQYF

V gene: TRBV29-1
J gene: TRBJ2-2
D gene: .
clone size: few
CDR3 DNA: TGCAGCGTTGACGGGGGCACCGGGGAGCTGTTTTTT
CDR3 protein: CSVDGGTGELFF

V gene: TRBV6-5
J gene: TRBJ2-5
D gene: .
clone size: many
CDR3 DNA: TGTGCCAGCAGCCCCGTTGAAGCCCAAGAGACCCAGTACTTC
CDR3 protein: CASSPVEAQETQYF

V gene: TRBV6-5
J gene: TRBJ2-2
D gene: .
clone size: many
CDR3 DNA: TGTGCCAGCAGTTACTCCCAACAGGGAAACGGGGAGCTGTTTTTT
CDR3 protein: CASSYSQQGNGELFF